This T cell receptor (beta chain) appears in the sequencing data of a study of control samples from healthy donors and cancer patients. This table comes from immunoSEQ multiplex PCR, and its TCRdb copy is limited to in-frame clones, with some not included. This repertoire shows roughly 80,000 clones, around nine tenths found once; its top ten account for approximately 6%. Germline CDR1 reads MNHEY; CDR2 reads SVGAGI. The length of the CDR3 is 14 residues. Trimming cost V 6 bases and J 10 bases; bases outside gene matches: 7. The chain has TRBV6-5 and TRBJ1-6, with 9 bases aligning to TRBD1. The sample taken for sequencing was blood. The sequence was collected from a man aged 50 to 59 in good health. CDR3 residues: CASRDTGGGSPLHF. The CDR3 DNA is TGTGCCAGCAGAGATACAGGGGGCGGATCACCCCTCCACTTT.